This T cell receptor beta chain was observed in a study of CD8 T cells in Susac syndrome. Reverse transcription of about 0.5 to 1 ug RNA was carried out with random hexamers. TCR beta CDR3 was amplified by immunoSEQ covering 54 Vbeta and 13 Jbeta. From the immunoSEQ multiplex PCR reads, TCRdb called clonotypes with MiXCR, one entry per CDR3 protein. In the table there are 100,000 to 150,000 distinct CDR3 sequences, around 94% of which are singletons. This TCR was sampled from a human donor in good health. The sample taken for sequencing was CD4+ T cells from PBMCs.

CDR3: CASSPQSWGEDTQYF. CDR3 DNA sequence: TGTGCCAGCTCACCCCAAAGTTGGGGGGAAGATACGCAGTATTTT. J is TRBJ2-3 and V is TRBV18, with D perhaps matching TRBD2 (6 bases). The germline V gene encodes CDR1 KGHSH and CDR2 LQKENI. Between the trimmed V and J ends, which lost 3 bases and 5 bases, there was a span of 15 bases. This CDR3 is 15 amino acids long. The entire variable domain, with the rest obtained from reference TRBV18 and TRBJ2-3, is as follows: NAGVMQNPRHLVRRRGQEARLRCSPMKGHSHVYWYRQLPEEGLKFMVYLQKENIIDESGMPKERFSAEFPKEGPSILRIQQVVRGDSAAYFCASSPQSWGEDTQYFGPGTRLTVL.